A selection of T cell receptor beta chains follows, all from one sample in a study of shared clonotypes between healthy human individuals. Libraries were prepared by immunoSEQ multiplex PCR; TCRdb keeps only in-frame clonotypes and omits some of them. The sample shows 500,000 to 700,000 clones, about 95% of them seen only once. Sequenced input: naive CD8+ T cells sorted from blood. The receptors were gathered from a young woman in good health. Both conserved end residues are part of each CDR3. The D gene is left open where the match is weak. Clone size, where shown, is once, few, many, or a class for clones that have expanded.

TRBJ2-1 | NA | TRBV27 | NA | CASSFGSVDEQFF | TGTGCCAGCAGTTTTGGTAGCGTGGATGAGCAGTTCTTC
TRBJ1-1 | NA | TRBV11-3 | NA | CASRPPGRGVTEAFF | TGTGCCAGCAGACCCCCGGGGCGCGGGGTCACTGAAGCTTTCTTT
TRBJ2-7 | NA | TRBV6-1 | NA | CASSETSGQFYEQYF | TGTGCCAGCAGTGAAACATCGGGACAATTCTACGAGCAGTACTTC
TRBJ1-1 | NA | TRBV5-6 | NA | CASSPGAGDRTEAFF | TGTGCCAGCAGCCCCGGGGCAGGGGATAGGACTGAAGCTTTCTTT
TRBJ2-7 | NA | TRBV6-5 | TRBD1 | CASSYSTGAVTYEQYF | TGTGCCAGCAGTTACTCTACAGGGGCCGTAACCTACGAGCAGTACTTC
TRBJ2-7 | NA | TRBV27 | NA | CASSRGYEQYF | TGTGCCAGCAGCCGAGGTTACGAGCAGTACTTC
TRBJ2-5 | NA | TRBV9 | TRBD1 | CASSLGTARDFETQYF | TGTGCCAGCAGCCTAGGGACAGCCAGGGATTTCGAGACCCAGTACTTC
TRBJ2-7 | once | TRBV7-9 | TRBD2 | CASKPGLEYEQYF | TGTGCCAGCAAACCGGGACTAGAGTACGAGCAGTACTTC
TRBJ1-2 | NA | TRBV28 | TRBD1 | CASAQGERFYYGYTF | TGTGCCAGCGCGCAGGGGGAGAGATTTTACTATGGCTACACCTTC
TRBJ1-1 | NA | TRBV11-2 | NA | CASSLDPPGAFF | TGTGCCAGCAGCTTAGATCCCCCGGGGGCTTTCTTT
TRBJ2-3 | once | TRBV28 | TRBD2 | CASSLTSSGRVPDTQYF | TGTGCCAGCAGTCTCACCTCTAGCGGGAGGGTCCCAGATACGCAGTATTTT
TRBJ2-1 | NA | TRBV9 | NA | CASSGAEQFF | TGTGCCAGCAGCGGGGCTGAGCAGTTCTTC
TRBJ2-4 | NA | TRBV13 | NA | CASSFLAKNIQYF | TGTGCCAGCAGCTTTTTAGCCAAAAACATTCAGTACTTC
TRBJ2-7 | NA | TRBV27 | NA | CASSGNTEQYF | TGTGCCAGCAGTGGAAACACTGAGCAGTACTTC
TRBJ1-5 | NA | TRBV7-6 | NA | CASSLGTGRGNQPQHF | TGTGCCAGCAGCTTAGGTACAGGGCGTGGCAATCAGCCCCAGCATTTT
TRBJ1-1 | NA | TRBV19 | NA | CASSIGGSGTEAFF | TGTGCCAGTAGTATAGGGGGCTCCGGTACTGAAGCTTTCTTT
TRBJ1-4 | NA | TRBV30 | TRBD1 | CAWSETGDNEKLFF | TGTGCCTGGAGCGAGACAGGGGATAATGAAAAACTGTTTTTT